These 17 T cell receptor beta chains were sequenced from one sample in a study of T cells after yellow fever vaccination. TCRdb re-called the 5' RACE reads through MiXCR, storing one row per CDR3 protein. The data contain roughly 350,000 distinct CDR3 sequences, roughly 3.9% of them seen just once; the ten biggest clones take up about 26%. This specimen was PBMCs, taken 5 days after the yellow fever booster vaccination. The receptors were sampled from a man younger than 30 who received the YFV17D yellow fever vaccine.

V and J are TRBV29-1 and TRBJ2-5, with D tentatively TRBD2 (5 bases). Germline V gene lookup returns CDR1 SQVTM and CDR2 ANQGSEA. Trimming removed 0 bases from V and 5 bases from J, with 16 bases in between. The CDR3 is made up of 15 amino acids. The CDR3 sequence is CSVEEWIGGDETQYF. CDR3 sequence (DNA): TGCAGCGTTGAAGAGTGGATCGGAGGCGATGAGACCCAGTACTTC. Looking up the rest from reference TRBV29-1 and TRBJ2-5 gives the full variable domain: SAVISQKPSRDICQRGTSLTIQCQVDSQVTMMFWYRQQPGQSLTLIATANQGSEATYESGFVIDKFPISRPNLTFSTLTVSNMSPEDSSIYLCSVEEWIGGDETQYFGPGTRLLVL.

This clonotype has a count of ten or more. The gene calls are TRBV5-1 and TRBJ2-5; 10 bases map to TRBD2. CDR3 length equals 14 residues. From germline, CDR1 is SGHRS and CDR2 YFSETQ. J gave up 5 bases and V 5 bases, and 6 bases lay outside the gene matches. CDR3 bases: TGCGCCAGCAGTCCAGCGGGGGGGACGGAGACCCAGTACTTC. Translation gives CASSPAGGTETQYF.

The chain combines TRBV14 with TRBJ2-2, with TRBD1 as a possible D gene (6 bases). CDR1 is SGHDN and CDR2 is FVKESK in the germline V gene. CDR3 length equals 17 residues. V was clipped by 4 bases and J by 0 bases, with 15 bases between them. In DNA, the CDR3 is TGTGCCAGCAGCCCGACAGGAGCGCTCTCGAACACCGGGGAGCTGTTTTTT. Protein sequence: CASSPTGALSNTGELFF.

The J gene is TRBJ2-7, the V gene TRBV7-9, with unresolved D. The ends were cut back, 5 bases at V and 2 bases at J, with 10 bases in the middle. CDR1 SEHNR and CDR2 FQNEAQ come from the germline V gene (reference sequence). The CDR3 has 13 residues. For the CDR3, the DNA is TGTGCCAGCAGCCTGGACGGTACCTACGAGCAGTACTTC. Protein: CASSLDGTYEQYF.

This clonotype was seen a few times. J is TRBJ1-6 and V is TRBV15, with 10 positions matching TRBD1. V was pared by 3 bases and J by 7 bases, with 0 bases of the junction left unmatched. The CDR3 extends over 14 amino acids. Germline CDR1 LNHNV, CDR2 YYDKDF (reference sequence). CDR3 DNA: TGTGCCACCAGCAGGGGACAGGGGAATTCACCCCTCCACTTT. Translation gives CATSRGQGNSPLHF.

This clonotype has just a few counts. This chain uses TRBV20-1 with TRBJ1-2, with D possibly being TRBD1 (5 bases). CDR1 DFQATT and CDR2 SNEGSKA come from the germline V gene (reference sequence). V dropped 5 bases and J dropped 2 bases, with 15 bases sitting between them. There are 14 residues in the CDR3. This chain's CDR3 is CSAPPSGRNYGYTF. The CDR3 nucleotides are TGCAGTGCTCCCCCCTCGGGACGGAACTATGGCTACACCTTC.

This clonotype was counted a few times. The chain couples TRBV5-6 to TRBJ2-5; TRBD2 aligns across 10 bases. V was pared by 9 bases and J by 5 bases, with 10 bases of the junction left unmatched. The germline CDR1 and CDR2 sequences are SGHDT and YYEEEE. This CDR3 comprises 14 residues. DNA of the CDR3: TGTGCCACACAACTAGCGGGGCTTCGGGAGACCCAGTACTTC. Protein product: CATQLAGLRETQYF.

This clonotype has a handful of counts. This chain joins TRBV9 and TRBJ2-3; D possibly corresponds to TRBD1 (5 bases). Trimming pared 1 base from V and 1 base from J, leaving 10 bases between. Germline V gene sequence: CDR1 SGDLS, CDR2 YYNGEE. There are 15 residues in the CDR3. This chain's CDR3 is CASSVRAGRTDTQYF. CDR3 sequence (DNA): TGTGCCAGCAGCGTACGCGCAGGGCGCACAGATACGCAGTATTTT.

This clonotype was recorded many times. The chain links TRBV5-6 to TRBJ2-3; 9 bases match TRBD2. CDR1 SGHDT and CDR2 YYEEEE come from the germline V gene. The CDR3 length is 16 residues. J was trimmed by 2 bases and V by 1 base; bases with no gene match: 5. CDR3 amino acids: CASSLLASGDTDTQYF. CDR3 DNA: TGTGCCAGCAGCTTGTTGGCTAGCGGGGACACAGATACGCAGTATTTT.

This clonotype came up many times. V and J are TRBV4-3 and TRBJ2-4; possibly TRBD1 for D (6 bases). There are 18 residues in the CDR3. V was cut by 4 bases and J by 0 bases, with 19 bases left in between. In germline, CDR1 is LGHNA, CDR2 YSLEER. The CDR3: CASSRWGPGQIAKNIQYF. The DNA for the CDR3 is TGCGCCAGCAGCCGATGGGGGCCCGGGCAAATAGCCAAAAACATTCAGTACTTC.

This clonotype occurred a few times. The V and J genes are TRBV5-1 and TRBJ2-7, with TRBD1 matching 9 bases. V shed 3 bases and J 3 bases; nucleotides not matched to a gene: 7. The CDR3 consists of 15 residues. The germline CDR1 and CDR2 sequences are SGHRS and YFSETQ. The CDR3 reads CASSSARDRDYEQYF. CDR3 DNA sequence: TGCGCCAGCAGCTCGGCCCGGGACAGGGACTACGAGCAGTACTTC.

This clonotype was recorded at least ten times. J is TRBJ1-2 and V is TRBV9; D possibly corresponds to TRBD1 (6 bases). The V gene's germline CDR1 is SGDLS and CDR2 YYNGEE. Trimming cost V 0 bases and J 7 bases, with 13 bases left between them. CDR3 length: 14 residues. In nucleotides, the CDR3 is TGTGCCAGCAGCGTAGAGGGGGGGGCCGGTGGCTACACCTTC. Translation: CASSVEGGAGGYTF.

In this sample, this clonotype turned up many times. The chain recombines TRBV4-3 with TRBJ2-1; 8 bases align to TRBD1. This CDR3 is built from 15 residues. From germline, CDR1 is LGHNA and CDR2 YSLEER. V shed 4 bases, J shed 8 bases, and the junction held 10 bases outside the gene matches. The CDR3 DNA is TGCGCCAGCAGCCTTACCCGGGACAGGAGGTATGAGCAGTTCTTC. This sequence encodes CASSLTRDRRYEQFF.

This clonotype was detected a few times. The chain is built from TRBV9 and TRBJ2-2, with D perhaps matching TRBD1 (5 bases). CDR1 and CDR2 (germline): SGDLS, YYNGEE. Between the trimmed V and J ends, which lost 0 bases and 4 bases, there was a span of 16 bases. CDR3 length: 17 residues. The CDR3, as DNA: TGTGCCAGCAGCGTAGCTATTGGCAGGGCGCCCACCGGGGAGCTGTTTTTT. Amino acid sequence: CASSVAIGRAPTGELFF.

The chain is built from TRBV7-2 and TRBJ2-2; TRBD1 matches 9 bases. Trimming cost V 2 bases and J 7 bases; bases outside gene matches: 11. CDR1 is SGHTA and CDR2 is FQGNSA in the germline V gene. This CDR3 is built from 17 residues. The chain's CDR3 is CASSLLWKQGAGGELFF. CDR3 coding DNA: TGTGCCAGCAGCTTACTCTGGAAACAGGGGGCTGGCGGGGAGCTGTTTTTT.

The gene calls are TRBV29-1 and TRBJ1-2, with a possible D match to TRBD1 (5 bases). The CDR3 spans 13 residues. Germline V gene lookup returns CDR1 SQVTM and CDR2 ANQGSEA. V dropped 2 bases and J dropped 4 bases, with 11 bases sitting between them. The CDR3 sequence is CSVEFQGSYGYTF. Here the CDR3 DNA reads TGCAGCGTTGAATTTCAGGGTAGCTATGGCTACACCTTC.

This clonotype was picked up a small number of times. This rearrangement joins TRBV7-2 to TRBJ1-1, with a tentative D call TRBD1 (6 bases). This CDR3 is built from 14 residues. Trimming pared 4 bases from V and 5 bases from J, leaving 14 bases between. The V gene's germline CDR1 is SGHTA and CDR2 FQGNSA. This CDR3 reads CASSYQGRGTEAFF. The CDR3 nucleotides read TGTGCCAGCAGCTACCAGGGGCGAGGTACTGAAGCTTTCTTT. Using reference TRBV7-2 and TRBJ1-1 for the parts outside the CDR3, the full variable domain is GAGVSQSPSNKVTEKGKDVELRCDPISGHTALYWYRQSLGQGLEFLIYFQGNSAPDKSGLPSDRFSAERTGGSVSTLTIQRTQQEDSAVYLCASSYQGRGTEAFFGQGTRLTVV.